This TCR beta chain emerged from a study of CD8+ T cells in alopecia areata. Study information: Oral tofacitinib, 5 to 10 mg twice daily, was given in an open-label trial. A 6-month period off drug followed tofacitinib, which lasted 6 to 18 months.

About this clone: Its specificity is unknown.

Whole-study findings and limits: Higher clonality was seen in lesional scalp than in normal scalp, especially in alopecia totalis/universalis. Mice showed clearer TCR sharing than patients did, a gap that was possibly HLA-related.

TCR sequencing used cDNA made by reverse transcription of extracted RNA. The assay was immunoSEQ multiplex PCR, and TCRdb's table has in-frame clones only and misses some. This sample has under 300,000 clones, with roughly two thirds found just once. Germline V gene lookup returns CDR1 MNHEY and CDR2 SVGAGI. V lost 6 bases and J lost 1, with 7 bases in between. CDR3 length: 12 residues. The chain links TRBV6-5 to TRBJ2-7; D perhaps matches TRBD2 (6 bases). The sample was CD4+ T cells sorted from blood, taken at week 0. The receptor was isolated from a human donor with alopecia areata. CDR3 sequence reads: CASRGLSYEQYF. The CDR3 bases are TGTGCCAGCAGGGGACTGTCCTACGAGCAGTACTTC.